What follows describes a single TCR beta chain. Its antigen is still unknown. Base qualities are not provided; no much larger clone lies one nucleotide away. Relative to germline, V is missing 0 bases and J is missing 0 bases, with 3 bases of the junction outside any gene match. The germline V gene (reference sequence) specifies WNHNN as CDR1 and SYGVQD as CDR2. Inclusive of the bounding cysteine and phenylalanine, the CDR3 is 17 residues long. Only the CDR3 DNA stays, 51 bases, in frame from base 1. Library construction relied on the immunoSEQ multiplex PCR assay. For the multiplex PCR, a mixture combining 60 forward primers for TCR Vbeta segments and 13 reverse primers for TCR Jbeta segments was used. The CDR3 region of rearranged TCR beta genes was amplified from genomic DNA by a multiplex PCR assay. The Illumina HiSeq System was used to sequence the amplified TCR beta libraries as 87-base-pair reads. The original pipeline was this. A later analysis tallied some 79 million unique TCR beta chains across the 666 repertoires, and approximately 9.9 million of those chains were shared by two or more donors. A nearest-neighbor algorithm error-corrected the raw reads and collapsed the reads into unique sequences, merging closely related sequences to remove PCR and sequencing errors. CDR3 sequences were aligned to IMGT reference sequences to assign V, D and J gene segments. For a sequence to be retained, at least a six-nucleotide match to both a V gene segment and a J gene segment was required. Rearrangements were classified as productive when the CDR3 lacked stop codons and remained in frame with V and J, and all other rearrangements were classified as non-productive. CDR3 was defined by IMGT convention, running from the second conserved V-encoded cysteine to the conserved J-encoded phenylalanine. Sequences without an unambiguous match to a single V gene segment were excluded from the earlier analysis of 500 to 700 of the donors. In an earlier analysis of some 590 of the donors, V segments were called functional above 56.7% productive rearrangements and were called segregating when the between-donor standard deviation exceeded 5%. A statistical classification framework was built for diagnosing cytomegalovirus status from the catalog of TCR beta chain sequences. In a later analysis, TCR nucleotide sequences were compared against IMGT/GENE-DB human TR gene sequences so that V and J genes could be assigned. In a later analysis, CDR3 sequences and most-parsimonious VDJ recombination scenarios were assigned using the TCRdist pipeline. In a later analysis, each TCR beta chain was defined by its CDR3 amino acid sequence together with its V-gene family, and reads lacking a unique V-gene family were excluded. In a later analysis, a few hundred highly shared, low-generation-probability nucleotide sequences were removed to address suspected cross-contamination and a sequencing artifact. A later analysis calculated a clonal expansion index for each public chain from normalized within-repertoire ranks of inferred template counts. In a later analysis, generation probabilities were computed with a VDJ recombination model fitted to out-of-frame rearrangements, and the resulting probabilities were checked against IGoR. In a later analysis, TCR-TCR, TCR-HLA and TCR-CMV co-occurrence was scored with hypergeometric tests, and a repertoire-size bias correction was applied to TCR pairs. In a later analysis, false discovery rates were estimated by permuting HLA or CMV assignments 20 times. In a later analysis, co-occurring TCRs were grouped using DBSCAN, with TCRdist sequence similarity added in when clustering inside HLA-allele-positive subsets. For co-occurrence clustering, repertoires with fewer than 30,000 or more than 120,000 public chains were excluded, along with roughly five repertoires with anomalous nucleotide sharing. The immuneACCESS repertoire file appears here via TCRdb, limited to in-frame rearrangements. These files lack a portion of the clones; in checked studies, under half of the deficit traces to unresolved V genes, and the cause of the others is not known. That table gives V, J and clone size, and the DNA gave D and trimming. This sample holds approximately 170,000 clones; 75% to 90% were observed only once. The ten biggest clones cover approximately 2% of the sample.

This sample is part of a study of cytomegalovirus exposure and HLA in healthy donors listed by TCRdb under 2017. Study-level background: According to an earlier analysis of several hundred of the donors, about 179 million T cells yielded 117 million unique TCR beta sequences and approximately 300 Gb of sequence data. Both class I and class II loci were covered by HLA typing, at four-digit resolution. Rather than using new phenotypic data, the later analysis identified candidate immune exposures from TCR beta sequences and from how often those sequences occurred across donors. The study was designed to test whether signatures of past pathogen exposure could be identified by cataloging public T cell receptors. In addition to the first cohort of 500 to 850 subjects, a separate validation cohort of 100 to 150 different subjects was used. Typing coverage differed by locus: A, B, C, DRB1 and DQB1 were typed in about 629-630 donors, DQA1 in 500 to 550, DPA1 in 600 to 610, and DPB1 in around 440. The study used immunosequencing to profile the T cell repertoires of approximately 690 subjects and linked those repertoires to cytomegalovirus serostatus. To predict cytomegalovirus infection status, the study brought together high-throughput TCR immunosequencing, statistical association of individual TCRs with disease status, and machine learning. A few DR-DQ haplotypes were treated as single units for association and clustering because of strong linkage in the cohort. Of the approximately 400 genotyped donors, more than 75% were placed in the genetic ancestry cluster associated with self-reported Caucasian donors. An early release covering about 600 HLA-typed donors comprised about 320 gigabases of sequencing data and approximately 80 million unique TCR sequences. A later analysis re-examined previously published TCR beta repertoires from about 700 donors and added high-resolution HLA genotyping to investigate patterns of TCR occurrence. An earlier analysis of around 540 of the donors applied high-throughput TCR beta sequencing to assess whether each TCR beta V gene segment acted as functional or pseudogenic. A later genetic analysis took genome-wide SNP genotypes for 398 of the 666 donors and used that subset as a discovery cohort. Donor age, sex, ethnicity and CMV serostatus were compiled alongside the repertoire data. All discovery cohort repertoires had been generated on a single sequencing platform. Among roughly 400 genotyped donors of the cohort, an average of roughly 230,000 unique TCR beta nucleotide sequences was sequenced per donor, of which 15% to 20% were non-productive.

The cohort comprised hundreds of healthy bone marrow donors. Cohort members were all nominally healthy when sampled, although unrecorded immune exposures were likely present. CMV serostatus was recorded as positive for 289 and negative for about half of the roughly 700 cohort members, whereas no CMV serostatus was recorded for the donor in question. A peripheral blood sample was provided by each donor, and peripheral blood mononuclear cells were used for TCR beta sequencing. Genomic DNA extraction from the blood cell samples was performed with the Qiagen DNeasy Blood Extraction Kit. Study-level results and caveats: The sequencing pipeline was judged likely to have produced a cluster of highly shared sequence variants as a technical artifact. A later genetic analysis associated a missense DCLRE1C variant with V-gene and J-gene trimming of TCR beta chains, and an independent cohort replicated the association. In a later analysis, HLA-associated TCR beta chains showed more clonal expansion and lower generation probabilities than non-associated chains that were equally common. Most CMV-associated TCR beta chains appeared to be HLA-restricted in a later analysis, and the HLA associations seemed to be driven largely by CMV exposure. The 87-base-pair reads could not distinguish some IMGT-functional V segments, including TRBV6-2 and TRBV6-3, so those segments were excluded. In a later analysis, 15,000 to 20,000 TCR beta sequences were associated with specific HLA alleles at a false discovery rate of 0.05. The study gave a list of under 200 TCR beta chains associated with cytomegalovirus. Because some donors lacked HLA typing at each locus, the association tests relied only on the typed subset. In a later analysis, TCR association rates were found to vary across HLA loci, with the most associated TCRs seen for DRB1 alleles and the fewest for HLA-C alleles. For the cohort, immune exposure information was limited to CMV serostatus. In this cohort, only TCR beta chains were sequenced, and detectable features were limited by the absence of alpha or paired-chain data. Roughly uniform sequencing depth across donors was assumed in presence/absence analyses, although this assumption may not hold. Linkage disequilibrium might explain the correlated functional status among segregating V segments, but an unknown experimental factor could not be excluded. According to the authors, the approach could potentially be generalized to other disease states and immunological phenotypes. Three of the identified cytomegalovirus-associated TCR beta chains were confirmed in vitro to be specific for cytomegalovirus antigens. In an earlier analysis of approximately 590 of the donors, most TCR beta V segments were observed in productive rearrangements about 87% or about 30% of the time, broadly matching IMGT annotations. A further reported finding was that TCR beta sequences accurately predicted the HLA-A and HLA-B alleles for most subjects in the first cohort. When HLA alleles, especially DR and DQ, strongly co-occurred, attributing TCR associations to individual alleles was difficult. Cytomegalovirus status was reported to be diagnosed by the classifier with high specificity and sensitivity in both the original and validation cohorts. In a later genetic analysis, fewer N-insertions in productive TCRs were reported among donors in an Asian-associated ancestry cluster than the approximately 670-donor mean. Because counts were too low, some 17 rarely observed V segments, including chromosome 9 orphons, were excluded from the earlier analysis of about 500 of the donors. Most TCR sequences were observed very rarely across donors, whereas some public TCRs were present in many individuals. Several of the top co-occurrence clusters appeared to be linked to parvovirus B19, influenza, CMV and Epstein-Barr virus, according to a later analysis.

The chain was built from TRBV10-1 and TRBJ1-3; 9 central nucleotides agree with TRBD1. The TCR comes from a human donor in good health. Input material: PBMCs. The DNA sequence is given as TGCGCCAGCAGTGAGTCTGAGACAGGGGGCTCTGGAAACACCATATATTTT. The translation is CASSESETGGSGNTIYF.